This T cell receptor (beta chain) was observed in a study of CD8+ T cells in alopecia areata. RNA was isolated and reverse transcribed to cDNA, the sequencing template. Sequenced by immunoSEQ multiplex PCR; TCRdb stores in-frame clones only, minus some. The sample lists about 110,000 clones; 59% were seen once. There are 15 residues in the CDR3. Germline values: CDR1 MGHRA, CDR2 YSYEKL. The V end lost 0 bases, the J end lost 11 bases, and 17 bases lay between the germline ends. J is TRBJ1-3 and V is TRBV4-1, with unresolved D. This receptor was identified in a human donor in good health. Material for sequencing was CD8+ T cells sorted from blood. DNA for the CDR3: TGCGCCAGCAGCCAAGAAAGGTGGATTCCCCGGCCCATATATTTT. It yields the protein CASSQERWIPRPIYF.